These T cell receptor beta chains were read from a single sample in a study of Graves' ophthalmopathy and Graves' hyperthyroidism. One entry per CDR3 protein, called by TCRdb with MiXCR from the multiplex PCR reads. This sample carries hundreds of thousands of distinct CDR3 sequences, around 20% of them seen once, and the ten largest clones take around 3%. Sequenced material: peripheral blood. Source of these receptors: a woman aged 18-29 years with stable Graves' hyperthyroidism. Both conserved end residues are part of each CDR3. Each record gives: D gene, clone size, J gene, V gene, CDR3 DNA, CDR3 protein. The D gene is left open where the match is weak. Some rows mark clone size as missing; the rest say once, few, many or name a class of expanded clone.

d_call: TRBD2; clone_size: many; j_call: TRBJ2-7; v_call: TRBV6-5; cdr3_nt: TGTGCCAGCAGTTACCTAGCGGGAGCTTACGAGCAGTACTTC; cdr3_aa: CASSYLAGAYEQYF
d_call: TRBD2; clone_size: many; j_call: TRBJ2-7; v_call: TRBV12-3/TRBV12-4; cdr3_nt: TGTGCCAGCGCCGCGGGAGCCAGCTCCTACGAGCAGTACTTC; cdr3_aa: CASAAGASSYEQYF
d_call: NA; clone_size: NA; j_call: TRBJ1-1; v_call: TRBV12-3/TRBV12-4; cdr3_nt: TGTGCCAGCAGTTTTGGGGGTGGTGAAGCTTTCTTT; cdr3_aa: CASSFGGGEAFF
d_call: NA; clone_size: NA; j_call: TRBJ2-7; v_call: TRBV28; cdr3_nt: TGTGCCTCGAGTGATACCTTTTCCTACGAGCCGTACTTC; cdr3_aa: CASSDTFSYEPYF
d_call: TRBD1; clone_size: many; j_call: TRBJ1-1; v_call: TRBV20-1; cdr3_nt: TGCAGTGCCAATGGACAGGGGATATTAACTTTCTTT; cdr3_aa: CSANGQGILTFF
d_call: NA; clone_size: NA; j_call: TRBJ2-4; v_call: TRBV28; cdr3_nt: TGTGCCAGCACCCACCGGGACAAGGCCAAAAACATTCAGTACTTC; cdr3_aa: CASTHRDKAKNIQYF
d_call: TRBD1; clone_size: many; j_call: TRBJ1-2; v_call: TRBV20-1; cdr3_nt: TGCAGTGCTAGAGGGGACAGGGGGGGGAGCGGCTACACCTTC; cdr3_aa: CSARGDRGGSGYTF
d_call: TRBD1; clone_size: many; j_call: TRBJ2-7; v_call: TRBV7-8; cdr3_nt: TGTGCCAGCAGGATGACAATTGGACAGGGGGCGAGTAGCGGGAGATCAGGCTACGAGCAGTACTTC; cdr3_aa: CASRMTIGQGASSGRSGYEQYF
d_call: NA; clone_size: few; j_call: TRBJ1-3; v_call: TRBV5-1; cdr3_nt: TGCGCCAGCAGCTTGGCGGCAGGGACTGGAAACACCATATATTTT; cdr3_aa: CASSLAAGTGNTIYF
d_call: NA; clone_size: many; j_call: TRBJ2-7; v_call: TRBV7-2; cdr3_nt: TGTGCCAGCAGCTTAGGGGGTTTCGACGAGCAGTACTTC; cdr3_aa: CASSLGGFDEQYF
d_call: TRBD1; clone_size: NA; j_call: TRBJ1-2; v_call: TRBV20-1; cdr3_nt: TGCAGTGCTAGAGGAGGGACAGGGGACCTCTATGGCTACACCTTC; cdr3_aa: CSARGGTGDLYGYTF
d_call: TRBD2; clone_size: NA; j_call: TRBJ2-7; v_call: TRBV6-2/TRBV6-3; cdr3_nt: TGTGCCAGCAGTTACGCCGGACACCGACTAGCGGGAGGCTACGAGCAGTACTTC; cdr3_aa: CASSYAGHRLAGGYEQYF
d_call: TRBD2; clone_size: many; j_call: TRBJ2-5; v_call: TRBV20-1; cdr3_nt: TGCAGTGCTACTAGACTAGCTGCGGCGGTCGAGACCCAGTACTTC; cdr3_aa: CSATRLAAAVETQYF
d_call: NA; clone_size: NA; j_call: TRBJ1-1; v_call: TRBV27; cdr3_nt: TGTGCCAGCAGTTTATCGTCAGGATTTGGCACTGAAGATTTCTTT; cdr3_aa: CASSLSSGFGTEDFF
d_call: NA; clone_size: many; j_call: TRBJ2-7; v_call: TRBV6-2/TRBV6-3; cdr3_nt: TGTGCCAGCACCCCGACACCCTCGTACGACGAGCAGTACTTC; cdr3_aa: CASTPTPSYDEQYF